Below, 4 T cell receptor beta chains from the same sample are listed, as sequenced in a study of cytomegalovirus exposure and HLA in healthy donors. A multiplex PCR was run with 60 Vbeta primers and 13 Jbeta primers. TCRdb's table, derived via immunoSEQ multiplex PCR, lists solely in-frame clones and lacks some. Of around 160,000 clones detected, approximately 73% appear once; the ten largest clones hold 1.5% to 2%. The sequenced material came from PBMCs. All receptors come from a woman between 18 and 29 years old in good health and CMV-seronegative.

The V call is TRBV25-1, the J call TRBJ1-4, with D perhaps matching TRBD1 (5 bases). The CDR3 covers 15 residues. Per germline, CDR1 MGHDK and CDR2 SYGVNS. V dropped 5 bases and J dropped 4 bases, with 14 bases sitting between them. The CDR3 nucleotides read TGTGCCAGCAGTCCTCTTGTCGGGGGTAATGAAAAACTGTTTTTT. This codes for CASSPLVGGNEKLFF.

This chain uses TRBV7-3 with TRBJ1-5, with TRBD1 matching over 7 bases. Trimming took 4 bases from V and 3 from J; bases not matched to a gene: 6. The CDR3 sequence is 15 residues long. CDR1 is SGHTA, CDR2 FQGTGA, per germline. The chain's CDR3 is CASSSPGTVNQPQHF. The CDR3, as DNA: TGTGCCAGCAGCTCGCCCGGGACAGTCAATCAGCCCCAGCATTTT.

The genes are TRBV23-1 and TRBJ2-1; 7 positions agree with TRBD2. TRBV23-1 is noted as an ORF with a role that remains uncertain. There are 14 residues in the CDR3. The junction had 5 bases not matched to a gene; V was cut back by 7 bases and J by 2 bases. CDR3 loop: CASTPSGPYNEQFF. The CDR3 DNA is TGCGCCAGCACCCCTAGCGGCCCCTACAATGAGCAGTTCTTC.

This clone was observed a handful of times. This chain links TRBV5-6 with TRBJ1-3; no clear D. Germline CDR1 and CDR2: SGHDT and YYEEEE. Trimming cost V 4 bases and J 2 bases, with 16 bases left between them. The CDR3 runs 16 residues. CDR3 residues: CASSRTSGGAGNTIYF. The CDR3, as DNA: TGTGCCAGCAGCCGCACGTCAGGAGGAGCTGGAAACACCATATATTTT.